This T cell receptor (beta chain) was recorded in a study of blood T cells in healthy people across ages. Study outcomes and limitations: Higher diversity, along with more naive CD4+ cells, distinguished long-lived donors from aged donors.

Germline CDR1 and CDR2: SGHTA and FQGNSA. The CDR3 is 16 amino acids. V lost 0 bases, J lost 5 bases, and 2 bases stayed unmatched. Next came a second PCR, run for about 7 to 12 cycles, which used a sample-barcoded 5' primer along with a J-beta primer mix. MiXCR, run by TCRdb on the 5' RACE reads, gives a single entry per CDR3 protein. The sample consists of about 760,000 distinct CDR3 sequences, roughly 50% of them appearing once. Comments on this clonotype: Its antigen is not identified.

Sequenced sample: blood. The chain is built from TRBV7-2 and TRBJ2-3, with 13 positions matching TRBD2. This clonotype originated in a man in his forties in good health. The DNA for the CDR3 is TGTGCCAGCAGCTTAGCTACTAGCGGGGGGGTAGATACGCAGTATTTT. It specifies CASSLATSGGVDTQYF. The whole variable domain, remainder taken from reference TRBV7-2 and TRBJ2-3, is GAGVSQSPSNKVTEKGKDVELRCDPISGHTALYWYRQSLGQGLEFLIYFQGNSAPDKSGLPSDRFSAERTGGSVSTLTIQRTQQEDSAVYLCASSLATSGGVDTQYFGPGTRLTVL.